These 4 T cell receptor beta chains came from one sample sequenced in a study of T cells in Graves' hyperthyroidism and ophthalmopathy. Amplified regions were TCR beta CDR3 sequences from RNA transcripts. When the TCR CDR3 underwent first-round RT-PCR, the HTBI primer set was used. TCRdb independently ran MiXCR on the multiplex PCR reads; one entry per CDR3 protein. There are some 360,000 distinct CDR3 sequences in the sample; roughly 20% occur only once, and around 15% lies in the top ten. Sequencing was performed on blood. These receptors came from a woman aged 40 to 50 with Graves' ophthalmopathy.

This clonotype has a count of ten or more. The chain couples TRBV18 to TRBJ2-5; D is uncertain. CDR3 length: 13 amino acids. Germline V gene sequence: CDR1 KGHSH, CDR2 LQKENI. Trimming stripped 2 bases from V and 4 bases from J, with 8 bases between. CDR3: CASSPRETETQYF. CDR3 sequence (DNA): TGTGCCAGCTCACCAAGAGAGACAGAGACCCAGTACTTC.

In this sample, this clonotype turned up many times. The V call is TRBV9, the J call TRBJ1-3; no firm D call. The CDR3 totals 17 residues. CDR1 is SGDLS and CDR2 is YYNGEE in the germline V gene. V lost 0 bases to trimming and J lost 0 bases, with 13 bases between them. This chain's CDR3 is CASSVGPGPSSGNTIYF. CDR3 DNA: TGTGCCAGCAGCGTAGGTCCAGGCCCCAGCTCTGGAAACACCATATATTTT.

This sequence joins TRBV12-3 or TRBV12-4 and TRBJ1-1, with TRBD1 as a possible D gene (5 bases). CDR3 length: 16 amino acids. Trimming cost V 4 bases and J 1 base, with 16 bases left between them. Here the CDR3 reads CASSSLRQTSNTEAFF. The CDR3 DNA is TGTGCCAGCAGTTCCCTGAGACAGACCTCGAACACTGAAGCTTTCTTT.

The chain combines TRBV15 with TRBJ2-7; 7 positions agree with TRBD1. Germline V gives CDR1 LNHNV, CDR2 YYDKDF (reference sequence). This CDR3 has 15 residues. With V trimmed by 0 bases and J by 5 bases, 7 bases remained unmatched. The CDR3 loop is CATSRERQGCDEQYF. CDR3 in DNA: TGTGCCACCAGCAGAGAGAGACAGGGTTGTGACGAGCAGTACTTC.